This passage covers 27 T cell receptor beta chains from one sample sequenced in a study of STAT5B mutations in CD4+ large granular lymphocyte leukemia. The repertoire was sequenced with immunoSEQ multiplex PCR; TCRdb's copy has only in-frame clones and lacks some. The data contain 30,000 to 40,000 clones, around 75% of them singletons. Sequences were obtained from CD4+ T cells from blood buffy coats. The receptor source for this set is a human donor in good health.

This clone was detected a few times. The chain is built from TRBV7-9 and TRBJ1-1, with 8 bases that match TRBD1. Germline V gene data show CDR1 as SEHNR and CDR2 as FQNEAQ (reference sequence). CDR3 length: 16 amino acids. The V gene end was trimmed by 5 bases and the J gene end by 0 bases; junction bases not matched to a gene: 8. This CDR3 is CASSHSLQGVNTEAFF. As DNA, the CDR3 is TGTGCCAGCAGCCATAGCCTACAGGGGGTGAACACTGAAGCTTTCTTT.

This clone was recorded a few times. This rearrangement joins TRBV5-1 to TRBJ1-1; D gene unclear. Germline CDR1 is SGHRS and CDR2 is YFSETQ. V was cut by 5 bases and J by 5 bases, with 7 bases left in between. The CDR3 sequence is 11 residues long. The CDR3 is CASRLGTEAFF. CDR3 nucleotide sequence: TGCGCCAGCAGATTAGGGACTGAAGCTTTCTTT.

This clone occurred once. This chain uses TRBV11-2 with TRBJ2-7; D gene unclear. The germline gives CDR1 SGHAT, CDR2 FQNNGV. V lost 3 bases and J 2 bases, leaving 2 bases between the germline ends. The CDR3 is 11 amino acids. The CDR3 nucleotides are TGTGCCAGCAGCTTGGCCTACGAGCAGTACTTC. It encodes CASSLAYEQYF. Full variable domain (rest looked up from reference TRBV11-2 and TRBJ2-7): EAGVAQSPRYKIIEKRQSVAFWCNPISGHATLYWYQQILGQGPKLLIQFQNNGVVDDSQLPKDRFSAERLKGVDSTLKIQPAKLEDSAVYLCASSLAYEQYFGPGTRLTVT.

The rearrangement links TRBV11-2 to TRBJ2-7; D call uncertain. V lost 1 base and J 6 bases, leaving 7 bases between the germline ends. The CDR3 is 12 residues long. Germline CDR1 SGHAT, CDR2 FQNNGV. The CDR3 nucleotides read TGTGCCAGCAGCTTAGGGCATTTCGAGCAGTACTTC. Its protein product is CASSLGHFEQYF.

The V gene is TRBV5-1, the J gene TRBJ1-1; D unclear. The CDR3 has 13 residues. The germline CDR1 and CDR2 sequences are SGHRS and YFSETQ. Deletions cut 0 bases from V and 0 bases from J, with 3 bases between. CDR3 bases: TGCGCCAGCAGCTTGGGTATGAACACTGAAGCTTTCTTT. It specifies CASSLGMNTEAFF.

This clone was seen more than once but under ten times. V usage is TRBV4-1 and J usage is TRBJ1-6, with D tentatively TRBD1 (6 bases). The CDR3 has 15 amino acids. The V end was cut by 0 bases, the J end by 9 bases, with 12 bases between. The germline V gene encodes CDR1 MGHRA and CDR2 YSYEKL. CDR3 amino acids: CASSQEGPGVSPLHF. The CDR3 region has the DNA TGCGCCAGCAGCCAAGAGGGGCCAGGGGTTTCACCCCTCCACTTT.

The gene calls are TRBV4-3 and TRBJ2-7; a weak D match, TRBD2 (5 bases). Germline V CDR1 and CDR2: LGHNA, YSLEER. V shed 1 base and J shed 5 bases, with 12 bases lying between them. This CDR3 contains 14 residues. CDR3 DNA sequence: TGCGCCAGCAGCCAAGGTGGATCCGGGGACGAGCAGTACTTC. It is translated as CASSQGGSGDEQYF.

V and J are TRBV6-6 and TRBJ2-3; D is ambiguous. CDR3 size: 14 residues. Germline V gene lookup returns CDR1 MNHNY and CDR2 SVGAGI (reference sequence). Trimming removed 6 bases at V and 0 bases at J, with 10 bases between. The CDR3 here is CASRFLTSTDTQYF. The CDR3 DNA is TGTGCCAGCAGATTTTTGACTAGCACAGATACGCAGTATTTT.

V is TRBV19 and J is TRBJ1-4; D remains unclear. Germline CDR1 and CDR2: LNHDA and SQIVND (reference sequence). V was trimmed by 6 bases and J by 4 bases, leaving 9 bases between them. The CDR3 contains 13 residues. CDR3 sequence reads: CASRVHVNEKLFF. CDR3 sequence (DNA): TGTGCCAGTAGGGTACACGTTAATGAAAAACTGTTTTTT.

CDR3 region: CASSPRPSTGGNEQFF. DNA of the CDR3: TGTGCCAGCAGCCCCCGGCCGAGCACGGGGGGCAATGAGCAGTTCTTC. V gene TRBV7-9 combines with J gene TRBJ2-1, with 7 bases aligning to TRBD2. The CDR3 runs to 16 residues. Per the germline V gene, CDR1 is SEHNR and CDR2 is FQNEAQ (reference sequence). With 5 bases clipped from V and 6 bases from J, the junction kept 13 bases outside the gene matches.

This chain joins TRBV7-2 and TRBJ1-1; perhaps TRBD1 as D (6 bases). Germline values: CDR1 SGHTA, CDR2 FQGNSA. The CDR3 covers 17 residues. Trimming left V 1 base short and J 0 bases short, with 15 bases between. The CDR3 DNA follows: TGTGCCAGCAGCTTAGTGCTTGGGGGCACCATGAACACTGAAGCTTTCTTT. Its protein is CASSLVLGGTMNTEAFF.

This clone was observed a few times. The rearrangement joins TRBV19 to TRBJ2-6; a weak D match, TRBD1 (5 bases). Trimming took 7 bases from V and 0 from J, leaving 10 bases between them. The CDR3 covers 15 residues. Per the germline V gene, CDR1 is LNHDA and CDR2 is SQIVND (reference sequence). CDR3 in amino acids: CASMSQGSGANVLTF. The CDR3, as DNA: TGTGCCAGTATGAGTCAGGGCTCTGGGGCCAACGTCCTGACTTTC.

This clone was detected a few times. The CDR3 coding sequence is TGTGCCAGCAGCAGAGGACAGGGAGACACTGAAGCTTTCTTT. It specifies CASSRGQGDTEAFF. The chain recombines TRBV11-3 with TRBJ1-1; 8 bases line up with TRBD1. The V and J ends lost 5 bases and 3 bases, in that order; junction bases with no gene match: 5. The CDR3 contains 14 residues. Germline-derived CDR1 and CDR2 are SGHNT and YENEEA. Complete variable domain (other parts from reference TRBV11-3 and TRBJ1-1): EAGVVQSPRYKIIEKKQPVAFWCNPISGHNTLYWYLQNLGQGPELLIRYENEEAVDDSQLPKDRFSAERLKGVDSTLKIQPAELGDSAVYLCASSRGQGDTEAFFGQGTRLTVV.

The chain recombines TRBV7-6 with TRBJ2-6; the match to TRBD1 covers 8 bases. Trimming removed 4 bases from V and 0 bases from J; junction bases left unmatched: 11. This CDR3 has 19 amino acids. Looked up from germline, CDR1 is SGHVS and CDR2 is FNYEAQ. For the CDR3, the DNA is TGTGCCAGCAGCTCTGTCCGGACAGGGCCCCACTCTGGGGCCAACGTCCTGACTTTC. It yields the protein CASSSVRTGPHSGANVLTF.

This clone has only a few counts. This chain uses TRBV7-9 with TRBJ1-6, with D unclear. This CDR3 is built from 14 residues. Germline values: CDR1 SEHNR, CDR2 FQNEAQ (reference sequence). V gave up 5 bases and J gave up 4 bases, with 9 bases separating them. The CDR3 sequence is CASSPYDYNSPLHF. The CDR3 coding sequence is TGTGCCAGCAGCCCATACGATTATAATTCACCCCTCCACTTT. Full variable domain (missing parts from reference TRBV7-9 and TRBJ1-6): DTGVSQNPRHKITKRGQNVTFRCDPISEHNRLYWYRQTLGQGPEFLTYFQNEAQLEKSRLLSDRFSAERPKGSFSTLEIQRTEQGDSAMYLCASSPYDYNSPLHFGNGTRLTVT.

The CDR3 protein is CASSLIQQSTDTQYF. The CDR3 bases are TGTGCCAGCAGCTTAATACAACAGAGCACAGATACGCAGTATTTT. V usage is TRBV7-9 and J usage is TRBJ2-3; D unclear. V was trimmed by 2 bases and J by 0 bases, leaving 9 bases between them. CDR1 is SEHNR, CDR2 FQNEAQ, per germline (reference sequence). The CDR3 totals 15 residues.

This chain connects TRBV2 to TRBJ2-3; 8 bases agree with TRBD2. Losses at the gene ends were 6 bases for V and 4 bases for J; bases not matched to a gene: 15. Per the germline V gene, CDR1 is SNHLY and CDR2 is FYNNEI. This CDR3 has 17 amino acids. The CDR3 sequence is CASRRAFQRGSADTQYF. CDR3 sequence (DNA): TGTGCCAGCAGGCGAGCCTTCCAGCGGGGGAGCGCAGATACGCAGTATTTT.

The V call is TRBV10-1, the J call TRBJ2-3; D gene ambiguous. This CDR3 comprises 11 residues. CDR1 is WNHNN, CDR2 SYGVQD, per germline (reference sequence). V gave up 6 bases and J gave up 3 bases, with 4 bases separating them. The CDR3 DNA follows: TGCGCCAGCAGAGAAACAGATACGCAGTATTTT. It is translated as CASRETDTQYF.

V and J are TRBV11-2 and TRBJ2-7; D remains unclear. CDR3 length: 13 amino acids. V dropped 7 bases and J dropped 3 bases, with 13 bases sitting between them. Germline CDR1 is SGHAT and CDR2 is FQNNGV. CDR3 protein: CASNKNRNYEQYF. CDR3 in DNA: TGTGCCAGCAACAAGAACAGAAACTACGAGCAGTACTTC.

This clone was counted only a few times. The rearrangement joins TRBV2 to TRBJ1-5; 8 nucleotides match TRBD1. This CDR3 region has 15 residues. Germline assignment: CDR1 SNHLY and CDR2 FYNNEI. J was trimmed by 5 bases and V by 6 bases; bases with no gene match: 9. The CDR3 bases are TGTGCCAGCAGCGTGGACAGGGAGAGGGATCAGCCCCAGCATTTT. Residues: CASSVDRERDQPQHF.

The chain carries TRBV6-4 and TRBJ2-3, with D unresolved. CDR3 length: 9 residues. V was clipped by 7 bases and J by 7 bases, with 3 bases between them. From germline, CDR1 is MRHNA and CDR2 SNTAGT. The CDR3 DNA reads as TGTGCCAGCAAGAATACGCAGTATTTT. Translation gives CASKNTQYF.

This sequence joins TRBV9 and TRBJ2-7; D ambiguous. Germline V CDR1 and CDR2: SGDLS, YYNGEE. Trimming shortened V by 0 bases and J by 7 bases, and 8 bases separated the two germline ends. The CDR3 is 12 amino acids. The CDR3 loop is CASSVDVGEQYF. CDR3 bases: TGTGCCAGCAGCGTAGATGTAGGAGAGCAGTACTTC.

This clone has more than one count but fewer than ten. The rearrangement uses TRBV19 and TRBJ2-2; the match to TRBD1 covers 8 bases. V lost 8 bases and J lost 4; bases outside the gene matches: 9. Germline V lookup: CDR1 LNHDA, CDR2 SQIVND (reference sequence). This CDR3 has 15 residues. CDR3 region: CASSPGGYGTGELFF. DNA for the CDR3: TGTGCCAGTTCCCCAGGGGGCTACGGCACCGGGGAGCTGTTTTTT.

This sequence joins TRBV7-2 and TRBJ2-3, with D perhaps TRBD2 (5 bases). CDR1 and CDR2 from the germline V gene are SGHTA and FQGNSA. The V end was cut by 4 bases, the J end by 11 bases, with 22 bases between. This CDR3 contains 15 residues. The CDR3 DNA sequence: TGTGCCAGCAGCTCGGACGGACTGCCCCTTGACAAGCAGTATTTT. It codes for CASSSDGLPLDKQYF. The full variable domain, in which reference TRBV7-2 and TRBJ2-3 provide the parts outside the CDR3, is GAGVSQSPSNKVTEKGKDVELRCDPISGHTALYWYRQSLGQGLEFLIYFQGNSAPDKSGLPSDRFSAERTGGSVSTLTIQRTQQEDSAVYLCASSSDGLPLDKQYFGPGTRLTVL.

The chain has TRBV6-1 and TRBJ2-5; no definite D call. The germline V gene encodes CDR1 MNHNS and CDR2 SASEGT. The CDR3 loop spans 10 amino acids. Trimming shortened V by 6 bases and J by 4 bases, and 3 bases separated the two germline ends. DNA of the CDR3: TGTGCCAGCAGATTAGAGACCCAGTACTTC. As protein: CASRLETQYF.

The chain uses TRBV9 and TRBJ2-1; D remains unclear. This CDR3 is built from 12 residues. CDR1 is SGDLS, CDR2 YYNGEE, per germline. V shed 0 bases and J shed 10 bases, with 8 bases lying between them. CDR3 in DNA: TGTGCCAGCAGCGTAGACGGATTGGAGCAGTTCTTC. Its protein is CASSVDGLEQFF.

This chain links TRBV5-1 with TRBJ2-1; 8 bases fit TRBD1. Germline CDR1 and CDR2: SGHRS and YFSETQ. Trimming took 0 bases from V and 6 from J; bases not matched to a gene: 2. The CDR3 has 14 residues. In DNA, the CDR3 is TGCGCCAGCAGCTTGGCACAGGGGGTCAATGAGCAGTTCTTC. Translated: CASSLAQGVNEQFF.